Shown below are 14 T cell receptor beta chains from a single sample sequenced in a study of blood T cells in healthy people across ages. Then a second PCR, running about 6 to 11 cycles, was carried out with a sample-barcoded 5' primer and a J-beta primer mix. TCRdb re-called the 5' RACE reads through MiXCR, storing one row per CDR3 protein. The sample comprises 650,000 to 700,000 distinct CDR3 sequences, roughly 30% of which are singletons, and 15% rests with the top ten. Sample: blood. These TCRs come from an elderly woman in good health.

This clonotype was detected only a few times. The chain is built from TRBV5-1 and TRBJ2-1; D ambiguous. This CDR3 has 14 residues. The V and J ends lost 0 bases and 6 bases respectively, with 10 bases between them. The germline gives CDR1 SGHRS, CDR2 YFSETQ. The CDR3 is CASSLETLSNEQFF. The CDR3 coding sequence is TGCGCCAGCAGCTTGGAAACGTTAAGCAATGAGCAGTTCTTC.

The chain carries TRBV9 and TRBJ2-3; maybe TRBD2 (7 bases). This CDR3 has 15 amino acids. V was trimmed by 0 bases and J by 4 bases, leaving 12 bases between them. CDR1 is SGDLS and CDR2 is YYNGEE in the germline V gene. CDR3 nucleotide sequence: TGTGCCAGCAGCGTAGAGGGGGGGGGCGCAGATACGCAGTATTTT. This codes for CASSVEGGGADTQYF.

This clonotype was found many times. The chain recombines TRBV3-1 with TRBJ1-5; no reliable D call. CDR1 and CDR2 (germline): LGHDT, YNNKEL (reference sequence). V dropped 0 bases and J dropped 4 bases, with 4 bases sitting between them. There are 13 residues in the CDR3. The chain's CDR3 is CASSQDPNQPQHF. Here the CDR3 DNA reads TGTGCCAGCAGCCAAGATCCAAATCAGCCCCAGCATTTT. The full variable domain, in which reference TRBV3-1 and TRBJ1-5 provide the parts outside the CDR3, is DTAVSQTPKYLVTQMGNDKSIKCEQNLGHDTMYWYKQDSKKFLKIMFSYNNKELIINETVPNRFSPKSPDKAHLNLHINSLELGDSAVYFCASSQDPNQPQHFGDGTRLSIL.

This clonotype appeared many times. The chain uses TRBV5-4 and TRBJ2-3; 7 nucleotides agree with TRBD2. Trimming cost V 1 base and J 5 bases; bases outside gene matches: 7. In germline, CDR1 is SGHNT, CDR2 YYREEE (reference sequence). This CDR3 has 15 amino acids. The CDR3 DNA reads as TGTGCCAGCAGCTTGAGTAGGACTAGTCGAGATACGCAGTATTTT. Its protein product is CASSLSRTSRDTQYF.

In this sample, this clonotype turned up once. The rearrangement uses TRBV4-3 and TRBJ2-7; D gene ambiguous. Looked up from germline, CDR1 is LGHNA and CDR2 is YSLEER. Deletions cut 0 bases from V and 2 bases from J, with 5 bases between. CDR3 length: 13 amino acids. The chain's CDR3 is CASSQDYPYEQYF. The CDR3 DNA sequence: TGCGCCAGCAGCCAAGATTACCCCTACGAGCAGTACTTC.

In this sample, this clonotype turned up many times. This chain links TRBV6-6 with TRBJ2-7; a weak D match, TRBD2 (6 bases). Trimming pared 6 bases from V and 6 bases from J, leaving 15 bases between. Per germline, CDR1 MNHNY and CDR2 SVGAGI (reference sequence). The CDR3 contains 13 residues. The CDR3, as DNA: TGTGCCAGCAGCCCACCGGGACTTCCCGAGCAGTACTTC. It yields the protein CASSPPGLPEQYF.

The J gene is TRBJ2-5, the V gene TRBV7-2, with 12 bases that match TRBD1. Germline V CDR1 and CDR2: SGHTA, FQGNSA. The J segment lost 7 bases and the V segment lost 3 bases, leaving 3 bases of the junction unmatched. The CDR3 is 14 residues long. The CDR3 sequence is CASSLGQGAGTQYF. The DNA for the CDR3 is TGTGCCAGCAGCTTGGGACAGGGGGCCGGGACCCAGTACTTC.

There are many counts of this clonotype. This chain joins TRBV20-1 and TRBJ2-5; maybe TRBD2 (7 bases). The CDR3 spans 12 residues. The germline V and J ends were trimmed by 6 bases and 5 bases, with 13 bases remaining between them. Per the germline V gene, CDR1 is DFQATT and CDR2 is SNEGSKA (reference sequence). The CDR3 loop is CSAGGQVETQYF. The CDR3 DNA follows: TGCAGTGCCGGGGGGCAAGTCGAGACCCAGTACTTC.

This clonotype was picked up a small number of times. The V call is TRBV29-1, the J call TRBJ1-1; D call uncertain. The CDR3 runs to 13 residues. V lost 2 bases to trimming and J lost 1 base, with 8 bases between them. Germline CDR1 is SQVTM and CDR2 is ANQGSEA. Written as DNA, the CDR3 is TGCAGCGTTGAATATACCGGGAACACTGAAGCTTTCTTT. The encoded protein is CSVEYTGNTEAFF.

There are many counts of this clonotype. CDR3 amino acids: CASSLSGGAYSTDTQYF. The CDR3 DNA reads TGTGCCAGCAGCCTCTCGGGTGGGGCTTATAGCACAGATACGCAGTATTTT. The rearrangement links TRBV5-4 to TRBJ2-3, with a tentative D call TRBD1 (5 bases). The germline CDR1 and CDR2 sequences are SGHNT and YYREEE (reference sequence). Trimming removed 4 bases at V and 0 bases at J, with 18 bases between. CDR3 length equals 17 residues.

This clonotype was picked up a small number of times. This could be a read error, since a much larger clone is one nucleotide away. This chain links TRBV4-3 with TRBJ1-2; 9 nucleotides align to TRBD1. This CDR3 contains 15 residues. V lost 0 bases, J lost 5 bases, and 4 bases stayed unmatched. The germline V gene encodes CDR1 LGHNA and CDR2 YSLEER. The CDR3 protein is CASSQEDRGYYGYTF. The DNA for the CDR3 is TGCGCCAGCAGCCAAGAGGACAGGGGCTATTATGGCTACACCTTC.

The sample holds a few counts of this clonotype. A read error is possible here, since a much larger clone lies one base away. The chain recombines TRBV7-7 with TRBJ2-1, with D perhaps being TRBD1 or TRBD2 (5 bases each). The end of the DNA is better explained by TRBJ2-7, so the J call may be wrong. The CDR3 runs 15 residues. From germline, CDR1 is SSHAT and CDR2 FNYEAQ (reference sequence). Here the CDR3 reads CASSLDRDAYNEQYF. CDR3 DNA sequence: TGTGCTAGCAGCTTAGACCGGGACGCCTACAATGAGCAGTACTTC.

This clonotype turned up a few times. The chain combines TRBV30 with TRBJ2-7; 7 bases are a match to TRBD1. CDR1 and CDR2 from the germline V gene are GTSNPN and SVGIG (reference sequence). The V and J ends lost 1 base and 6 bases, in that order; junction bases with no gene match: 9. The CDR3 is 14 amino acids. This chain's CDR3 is CAWSGDSQIGEQYF. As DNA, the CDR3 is TGTGCCTGGAGTGGGGACAGCCAAATCGGCGAGCAGTACTTC.

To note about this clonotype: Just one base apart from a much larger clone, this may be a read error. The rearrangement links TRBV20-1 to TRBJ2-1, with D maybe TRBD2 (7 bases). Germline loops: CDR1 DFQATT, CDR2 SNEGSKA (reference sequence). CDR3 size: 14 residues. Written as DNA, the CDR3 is TGCGGTGCTGGGGAGGGCGGGGGCCACAATGAGCAGTTCTTC. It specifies CGAGEGGGHNEQFF.